This T cell receptor beta chain derives from a study of blood T cells in healthy people across ages. The germline V gene encodes CDR1 DFQATT and CDR2 SNEGSKA (reference sequence). V shed 0 bases and J 5 bases; nucleotides not matched to a gene: 7. This CDR3 is 15 amino acids long. Study outcomes and limitations: Strong correlation existed between TCR beta diversity and naive T cell percentage. Comparison with aged donors showed that long-lived donors had more naive CD4+ cells and higher diversity.

With a J-beta primer mix and a sample-barcoded 5' primer, a second PCR ran about 7 to 11 cycles. TCRdb fed the 5' RACE reads into MiXCR, producing one record per CDR3 protein. The sample holds 1.5 million to 2 million distinct CDR3 sequences, roughly 32% seen once. Healthy Caucasian individuals from Russia aged roughly 6 to 90 served as donors. The authors drew roughly 9.8 milliliters of peripheral blood from each donor. On this clonotype itself: Antigen specificity is unknown. A much larger clone sits a single nucleotide away, making a read error possible.

Sequencing was carried out using blood. The chain uses TRBV20-1 and TRBJ2-3, with TRBD1 matching over 8 bases. The sequence was collected from a woman between 25 and 40 years old in good health. CDR3 loop: CSARDVQGARDTQYF. In nucleotides, the CDR3 is TGCAGTGCTAGAGATGTCCAGGGGGCAAGAGATACGCAGTATTTT.